Listed here are 10 T cell receptor beta chains from one sample, sequenced in a study of Graves' ophthalmopathy and Graves' hyperthyroidism. RNA transcripts yielded amplified TCR beta CDR3 regions. HTBI primers were employed in first-round RT-PCR, then a second-round multiplex PCR followed. TCRdb independently ran MiXCR on the multiplex PCR reads; one entry per CDR3 protein. Here the sample spans a few hundred thousand distinct CDR3 sequences, 35% to 40% being singletons. Sample: peripheral blood or thyroid tissue (not recorded which). The receptors shown here come from an adult man with Graves' hyperthyroidism.

Note on this clonotype: This may come from a read error, since a much larger clone is one base off. J is TRBJ2-1 and V is TRBV5-4; D is possibly TRBD1 (6 bases). Germline loops: CDR1 SGHNT, CDR2 YYREEE (reference sequence). Trimming pared 5 bases from V and 2 bases from J, leaving 11 bases between. The CDR3 runs 14 residues. In DNA, the CDR3 is TGTGCCAGCAGTTACCAGGGGCCCTACAATGAGCAGTTCTTC. This sequence encodes CASSYQGPYNEQFF.

In the case of this clonotype: This CDR3 is missing its conserved last phenylalanine or tryptophan, likely due to a read error. The DNA is omitted, as the CDR3 cannot be located on it reliably, and the CDR3 follows TCRdb's listing. This sequence joins TRBV29-1 and TRBJ1-1; TRBD1 is the table's D call, not checked against the DNA. Germline CDR1 SQVTM, CDR2 ANQGSEA. Inclusive of both ends, the CDR3 amounts to 10 amino acids. The CDR3 reads CSVVSGQGSS.

J is TRBJ2-3 and V is TRBV20-1; D is tentatively TRBD1 or TRBD2 (5 bases each). The CDR3 is 15 amino acids. Trimming pared 0 bases from V and 0 bases from J, leaving 10 bases between. CDR1 is DFQATT and CDR2 is SNEGSKA in the germline V gene (reference sequence). The CDR3 nucleotides read TGCAGTGCTAGAGATGTCGGGGCTAGCACAGATACGCAGTATTTT. The encoded protein is CSARDVGASTDTQYF.

About this clonotype itself: A much larger clone differs by one base, so this may be a read error. The chain employs TRBV20-1 and TRBJ1-5; 10 bases match TRBD1. Germline V CDR1 and CDR2: DFQATT, SNEGSKA (reference sequence). The CDR3 consists of 15 residues. Trimming cost V 0 bases and J 14 bases; bases outside gene matches: 13. The CDR3 bases are TGCAGTGCTAGAGATGTGGGAAACCGGGACAGGGGAGAGCATTTT. It specifies CSARDVGNRDRGEHF.

This clonotype was picked up many times. The rearrangement links TRBV9 to TRBJ2-7; D call uncertain. The V and J ends lost 3 bases and 4 bases respectively, with 11 bases between them. The length of the CDR3 is 13 residues. Per the germline V gene, CDR1 is SGDLS and CDR2 is YYNGEE. The CDR3 DNA follows: TGTGCCAGCAGCGAGGACGGAGCTTACGAGCAGTACTTC. This translates into CASSEDGAYEQYF.

The chain carries TRBV7-9 and TRBJ1-2; 8 nucleotides line up with TRBD1. V was pared by 4 bases and J by 12 bases, with 10 bases of the junction left unmatched. Per the germline V gene, CDR1 is SEHNR and CDR2 is FQNEAQ (reference sequence). CDR3 length equals 13 residues. The CDR3 nucleotides read TGTGCCAGCAGCTCGGGACAGGAATATGGAAACACCTTC. Residues: CASSSGQEYGNTF.

CDR3 in amino acids: CATSEGGGVIDNEQFF. The CDR3 region has the DNA TGTGCCACCAGTGAGGGGGGCGGGGTGATCGACAATGAGCAGTTCTTC. The chain has TRBV24-1 and TRBJ2-5; D is tentatively TRBD1 or TRBD2 (6 bases each). The DNA end lines up better with TRBJ2-1; the J call may be wrong. The CDR3 has 16 residues. From germline, CDR1 is KGHDR and CDR2 SFDVKD.

In its sample, this clonotype was seen many times. The chain couples TRBV15 to TRBJ1-2; no reliable D call. V dropped 0 bases and J dropped 6 bases, with 11 bases sitting between them. Germline V gives CDR1 LNHNV, CDR2 YYDKDF (reference sequence). The CDR3 length is 14 residues. In nucleotides, the CDR3 is TGTGCCACCAGCAGAGATTTGGAGGGTAATGGCTACACCTTC. Amino acids: CATSRDLEGNGYTF.

For this clonotype: No DNA is shown, since the ends of the CDR3 on it are uncertain; the CDR3 is the one TCRdb lists. V is TRBV25-1 and J is TRBJ2-6; the table's D call of TRBD1 was not tested on the DNA. Inclusive of both ends, the CDR3 amounts to 24 amino acids. CDR1 and CDR2 from the germline V gene are MGHDK and SYGVNS. This CDR3 reads CASSIYLCSVVSGQGSSGANVLTF.

Regarding this clonotype: The DNA is left out, because the CDR3 cannot be placed on it with certainty; the CDR3 is given as TCRdb lists it. The genes are TRBV29-1 and TRBJ2-2; TRBD1, as called in the table, went unchecked against the DNA. Germline lookup yields CDR1 SQVTM and CDR2 ANQGSEA. 20 amino acids form the CDR3, both terminal residues included. The CDR3 is CSVDPSGANVLTFGAGELFF.